These T cell receptor beta chains were read from a single sample in a study of OX40 agonist ivuxolimab in advanced cancers. The repertoire was sequenced with immunoSEQ multiplex PCR; TCRdb's copy has only in-frame clones and lacks some. Of roughly 80,000 clones listed, 85% to 95% are singletons. This sample comprised CD4+ or CD8+ T cells sorted from blood, obtained in a trial of the OX40 agonist ivuxolimab. The source of these receptors is an adult with an advanced solid tumor such as melanoma, head and neck, liver or kidney cancer. The CDR3 runs from the conserved cysteine through the conserved F or W. A D gene is named only where the DNA matches it firmly. For some rows the clone size is stated as once, few or many, or as a class when expanded; others skip it.

>NA|TRBJ2-5|TRBD1|TRBV27
TGTGCCAGCAGTTTCAGGGGGCGCGAGACCCAGTACTTC
CASSFRGRETQYF
>NA|TRBJ2-7|TRBD2|TRBV11-2
TGTGCCAGCAGCGCCCCTGGGACTAGCGGGAGGAACGAGCAGTACTTC
CASSAPGTSGRNEQYF
>NA|TRBJ2-1|NA|TRBV6-1
TGTGCCAGCAGTGAACTATCCCAGGCGGAGGAGCAGTTCTTC
CASSELSQAEEQFF
>NA|TRBJ2-7|TRBD2|TRBV13
TGTGCCACGAGTAGCGGGGCCTACGAGCAGTACTTC
CATSSGAYEQYF
>NA|TRBJ1-6|NA|TRBV27
TGTGCCAGCAGTTTAATGGCAGGGTCCGGTAATTCACCCCTCCACTTT
CASSLMAGSGNSPLHF
>once|TRBJ2-7|NA|TRBV14
TGTGCCAGCAGTCAGTCCGGGGTAGTAAGGGGCCCCTACGAGCAGTACTTC
CASSQSGVVRGPYEQYF
>NA|TRBJ1-3|NA|TRBV19
TGTGCCAGTATCGGGGTCACCTCTGGAAACACCATATATTTT
CASIGVTSGNTIYF
>NA|TRBJ1-1|NA|TRBV9
TGTGCCAGCAGCGTAGTTTCGGGGAACACTGAAGCTTTCTTT
CASSVVSGNTEAFF
>NA|TRBJ2-1|TRBD1|TRBV7-6
TGTGCCAGCAGCCCCTTTACAGGGGCGGGCCACAATGAGCAGTTCTTC
CASSPFTGAGHNEQFF
>NA|TRBJ2-3|TRBD2|TRBV2
TGTGCCTTAAAAGGGGCAGCGGGGGACTACACAGATACGCAGTATTTT
CALKGAAGDYTDTQYF
>NA|TRBJ2-3|TRBD2|TRBV6-4
TGTGCCAGCAGTGACTTCCCGGGACTAGCGGCCTCCGGGGAATGGACAGATACGCAGTATTTT
CASSDFPGLAASGEWTDTQYF
>few|TRBJ1-2|NA|TRBV30
TGTGCCTGGAGTGTAACCCGTTATGGCTACACCTTC
CAWSVTRYGYTF
>NA|TRBJ1-1|NA|TRBV30
TGTGCCTGGAGTCCAGGCATGAACACTGAAGCTTTCTTT
CAWSPGMNTEAFF
>NA|TRBJ1-1|TRBD1|TRBV4-1
TGCGCCAGCAGCCAAAAACAGGGGACTGAAGCTTTCTTT
CASSQKQGTEAFF
>NA|TRBJ1-2|NA|TRBV6-1
TGTGCCAGCAGTGAAACCTCCGGGACGCCATATGGCTACACCTTC
CASSETSGTPYGYTF
>NA|TRBJ2-3|NA|TRBV21-1
TGTGCCAGCAGCCCGAGGGGGGGTCCCCCAGATACGCAGTATTTT
CASSPRGGPPDTQYF
>once|TRBJ2-5|TRBD2|TRBV5-1
TGCGCCAGCAGCCTGGGGGGGACCCAAGAGACCCAGTACTTC
CASSLGGTQETQYF
>NA|TRBJ2-7|NA|TRBV19
TGTGCCAGTAGCGAAGCGGATAACGGCTACGAGCAGTACTTC
CASSEADNGYEQYF
>NA|TRBJ2-1|TRBD1|TRBV5-4
TGTGCCAGCAGCTTCCAGGGGGATGAGCAGTTCTTC
CASSFQGDEQFF
>once|TRBJ1-5|NA|TRBV7-6
TGTGCCAGCAGCCTCGGTCCAGATCAGCCCCAGCATTTT
CASSLGPDQPQHF
>once|TRBJ2-5|TRBD2|TRBV9
TGTGCCAGCAGCTCACTAGCGGGGGCGGAGACCCAGTACTTC
CASSSLAGAETQYF
>once|TRBJ1-1|TRBD1|TRBV13
TGTGCCAGCAGCCCGCAACAGGGGCCTGAAGCTTTCTTT
CASSPQQGPEAFF
>NA|TRBJ2-3|TRBD2|TRBV27
TGTGCCAGCAGTTTATGGCCTAGCGGGGGTACTCTACTCTCCACAGATACGCAGTATTTT
CASSLWPSGGTLLSTDTQYF
>once|TRBJ2-7|TRBD1|TRBV5-1
TGCGCCAGCAGCTTTACCGGGACAGGCTCCTACGAGCAGTACTTC
CASSFTGTGSYEQYF
>NA|TRBJ1-1|TRBD1|TRBV2
TGTGCCAGCAGTGAGAGACAGGGCAACACTGAAGCTTTCTTT
CASSERQGNTEAFF
>NA|TRBJ1-4|NA|TRBV18
TGTGCCAGCTCACCTGCGCAGGGAGGAGAAAAACTGTTTTTT
CASSPAQGGEKLFF
>NA|TRBJ2-2|TRBD1|TRBV27
TGTGCCAGCAGTTTACTTCGGACAGGGGGCATGACCGGGGAGCTGTTTTTT
CASSLLRTGGMTGELFF
>NA|TRBJ2-1|NA|TRBV6-1
TGTGCCAGCAGTGAAGGGCGGAATGAGCAGTTCTTC
CASSEGRNEQFF
>NA|TRBJ1-4|NA|TRBV19
TGTGCCAGTAGTATCGGCGTTGCAACTAATGAAAAACTGTTTTTT
CASSIGVATNEKLFF
>NA|TRBJ2-7|NA|TRBV11-2
TGTGCCAGCAGCTTAGAACAGGGTGTCTACGAGCAGTACTTC
CASSLEQGVYEQYF
>NA|TRBJ2-7|NA|TRBV5-6
TGTGCCAGCAGCCTCAGGGGTTTAGGCTCCTACGAGCAGTACTTC
CASSLRGLGSYEQYF
>NA|TRBJ2-3|NA|TRBV28
TGTGCCAGCAGTTTAGGTATCGGGCGGGACACAGATACGCAGTATTTT
CASSLGIGRDTDTQYF
>NA|TRBJ1-2|NA|TRBV6-5
TGTGCCAGCAGCGTTGGGACATCGGGAGTCTATGGCTACACCTTC
CASSVGTSGVYGYTF
>NA|TRBJ1-2|NA|TRBV14
TGTGCCAGCTCAAGCGGGGGTTCGAACTATGGCTACACCTTC
CASSSGGSNYGYTF
>NA|TRBJ1-6|NA|TRBV5-5
TGTGCCAGCAGCTTGGAAGGGTCCAATTCACCCCTCCACTTT
CASSLEGSNSPLHF
>NA|TRBJ2-3|TRBD1|TRBV15
TGTGCCACCAGCCGGACAGGGGACACAGATACGCAGTATTTT
CATSRTGDTDTQYF
>NA|TRBJ2-7|NA|TRBV2
TGTGCCAGCAGGCGGCTCGACTACTCCTACGAGCAGTACTTC
CASRRLDYSYEQYF
>NA|TRBJ2-3|NA|TRBV13
TGTGCCAGCAGTAGACTAGATGCGCAGTATTTT
CASSRLDAQYF
>NA|TRBJ1-1|NA|TRBV27
TGTGCCAGCAGTATACTGCTTAACAGGGCGAACACTGAAGCTTTCTTT
CASSILLNRANTEAFF
>NA|TRBJ1-2|NA|TRBV5-1
TGCGCCAGCAGCACCAACTTCGGGGACTATGGCTACACCTTC
CASSTNFGDYGYTF
>NA|TRBJ2-7|NA|TRBV10-3
TGTGCCATCAGTGATAGGGACTACGAGCAGTACTTC
CAISDRDYEQYF